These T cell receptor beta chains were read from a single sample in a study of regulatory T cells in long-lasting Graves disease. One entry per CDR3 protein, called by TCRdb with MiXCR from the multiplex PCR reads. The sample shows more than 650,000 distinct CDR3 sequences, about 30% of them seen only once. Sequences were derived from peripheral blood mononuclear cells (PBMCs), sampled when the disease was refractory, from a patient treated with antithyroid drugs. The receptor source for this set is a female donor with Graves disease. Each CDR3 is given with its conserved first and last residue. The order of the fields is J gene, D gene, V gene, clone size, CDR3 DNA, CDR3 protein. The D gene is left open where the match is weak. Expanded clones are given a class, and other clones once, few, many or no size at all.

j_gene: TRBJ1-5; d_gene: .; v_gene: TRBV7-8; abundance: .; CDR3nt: TGTGCCAGCAGCTTATCCGGACAGTTGGATCAGCCCCAGCATTTT; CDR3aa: CASSLSGQLDQPQHF
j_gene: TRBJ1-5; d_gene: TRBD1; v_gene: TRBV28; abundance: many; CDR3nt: TGTGCCAGCAGTCTCTCGACAGGGGGCAATCAGCCCCAGCATTTT; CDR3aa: CASSLSTGGNQPQHF
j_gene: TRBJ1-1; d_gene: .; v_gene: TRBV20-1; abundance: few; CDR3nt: TGCAGTGCTACGGACAGTATGAACACTGAAGCTTTCTTT; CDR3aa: CSATDSMNTEAFF
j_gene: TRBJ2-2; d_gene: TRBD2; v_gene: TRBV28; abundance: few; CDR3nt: TGTGCCAGCAGGCTTGGACTAGCTCGGGAGCTGTTTTTT; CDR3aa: CASRLGLARELFF
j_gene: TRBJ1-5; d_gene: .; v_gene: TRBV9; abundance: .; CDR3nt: TGTGCCAGCAGCCGGGAGAGTAGCAATCAGCCCCAGCATTTT; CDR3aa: CASSRESSNQPQHF
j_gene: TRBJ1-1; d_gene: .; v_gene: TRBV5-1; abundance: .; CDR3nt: TGCGCCAGCAGCCAGGCTCCAGGACTGAACACTGAAGCTTTCTTT; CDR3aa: CASSQAPGLNTEAFF
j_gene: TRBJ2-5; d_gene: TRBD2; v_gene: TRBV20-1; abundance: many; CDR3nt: TGCAGTGCTAGTCAGGGAGGGTACCAAGAGACCCAGTACTTC; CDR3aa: CSASQGGYQETQYF
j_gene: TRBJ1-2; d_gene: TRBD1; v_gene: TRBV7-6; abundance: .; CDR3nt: TGTGCCAGCAGCTTAGGGAGGGGACAGGGGATGCGGGCCGGTGGCTACACCTTC; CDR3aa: CASSLGRGQGMRAGGYTF
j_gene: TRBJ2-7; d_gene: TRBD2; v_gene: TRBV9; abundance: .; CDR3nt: TGTGCCAGCAGCGTAGGTTGTGGAGGGAGGGCAATTTACGAGCAGTACTTC; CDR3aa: CASSVGCGGRAIYEQYF
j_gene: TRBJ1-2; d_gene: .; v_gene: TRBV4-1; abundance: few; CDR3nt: TGCGCCAGCAGCCTGGACATTTCCTATGGCTACACCTTC; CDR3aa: CASSLDISYGYTF
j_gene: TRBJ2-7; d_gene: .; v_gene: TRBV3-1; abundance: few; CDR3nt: TGTGCCAGCAGCCAAGATCACAGGGACCACGAGCAGTACTTC; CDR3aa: CASSQDHRDHEQYF
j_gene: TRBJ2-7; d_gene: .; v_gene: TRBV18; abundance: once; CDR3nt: TGTGCCAGCTCACCACCGATTCCCCGCCACGAGCAGTACTTC; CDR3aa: CASSPPIPRHEQYF
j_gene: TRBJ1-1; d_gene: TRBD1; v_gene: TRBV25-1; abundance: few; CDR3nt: TGTGCCAGCAGTGGCCAAGACAGGGCGAACACTGAAGCTTTCTTT; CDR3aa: CASSGQDRANTEAFF
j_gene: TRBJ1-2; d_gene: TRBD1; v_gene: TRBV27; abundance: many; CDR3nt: TGTGCCAGCAGCGTACAGGGGGCCGATGGCTACACCTTC; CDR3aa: CASSVQGADGYTF
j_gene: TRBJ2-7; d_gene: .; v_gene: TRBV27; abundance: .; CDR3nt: TGTGCCAGCAGTGCGGTCCTCCACGAGCAGTACTTC; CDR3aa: CASSAVLHEQYF
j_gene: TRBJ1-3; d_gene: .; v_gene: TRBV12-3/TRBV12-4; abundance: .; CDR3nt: TGTGCCAGCAGGGACGGGAGCTCTGGAAACACCATATATTTT; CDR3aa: CASRDGSSGNTIYF
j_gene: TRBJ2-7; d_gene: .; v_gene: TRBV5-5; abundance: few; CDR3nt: TGTGCCAGCAGCATCCCGGTTGGGCAGACGTACGAGCAGTACTTC; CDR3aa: CASSIPVGQTYEQYF
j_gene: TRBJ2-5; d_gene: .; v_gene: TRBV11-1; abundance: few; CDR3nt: TGTGCCAGCAGCCGAGCGGGTCAAGAGACCCAGTACTTC; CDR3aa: CASSRAGQETQYF
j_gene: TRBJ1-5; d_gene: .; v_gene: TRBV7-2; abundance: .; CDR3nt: TGTGCCAGCAGCTTGGGCAGGGGAGGTAGGAGCAATCAGCCCCAGCATTTT; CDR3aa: CASSLGRGGRSNQPQHF
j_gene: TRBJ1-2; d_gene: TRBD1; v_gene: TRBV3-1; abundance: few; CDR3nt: TGTGCCAGCAGCCCCCCGGGGGGACAGGCGTACTATGGCTACACCTTC; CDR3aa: CASSPPGGQAYYGYTF
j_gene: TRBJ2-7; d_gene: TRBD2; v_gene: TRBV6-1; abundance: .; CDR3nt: TGTGCCAGCAGCCCCAACGCGGCTAGCGGGAGCAACGAGCAGTACTTC; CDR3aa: CASSPNAASGSNEQYF
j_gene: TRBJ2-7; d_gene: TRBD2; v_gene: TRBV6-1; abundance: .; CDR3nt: TGTGCCAGCAGAGAACCGGGACTAGCGGACAGCTCCTACGAGCAGTACTTC; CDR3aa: CASREPGLADSSYEQYF
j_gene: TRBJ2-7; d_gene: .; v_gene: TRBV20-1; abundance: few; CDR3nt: TGCAGTGCTAGAGATCTTCAGGCCTACGAGCAGTACTTC; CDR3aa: CSARDLQAYEQYF